Each of the 7 T cell receptor beta chains below was sequenced from the same sample in a study of blood T cell repertoires in COVID-19. Produced via immunoSEQ multiplex PCR; TCRdb's table is partial and in-frame only. The sample contains around 20,000 clones, 80% to 90% of which appear only once. The sequenced sample consisted of peripheral blood. The receptors were sampled from a human donor in a cohort sampled during active COVID-19.

The table lists this clone with a few counts. The chain combines TRBV30 with TRBJ1-3; D is undetermined. This CDR3 is built from 13 residues. Trimming removed 3 bases from V and 1 base from J, with 7 bases in between. Germline V gene data show CDR1 as GTSNPN and CDR2 as SVGIG (reference sequence). CDR3 region: CAWRIDSGNTIYF. Written as DNA, the CDR3 is TGTGCCTGGAGGATAGATTCTGGAAACACCATATATTTT.

The chain combines TRBV5-5 with TRBJ1-2; D is possibly TRBD1 (5 bases). The CDR3 totals 15 residues. Between the trimmed V and J ends, which lost 0 bases and 4 bases, there was a span of 13 bases. Germline V gene lookup returns CDR1 SGHKS and CDR2 YYEKEE (reference sequence). The chain's CDR3 is CASSLVGADIYGYTF. The DNA for the CDR3 is TGTGCCAGCAGCTTGGTTGGGGCAGACATCTATGGCTACACCTTC.

This clone has only one observation. This chain uses TRBV18 with TRBJ2-7, with 8 bases lining up with TRBD1. CDR3 size: 20 residues. Trimming removed 1 base from V and 0 bases from J; junction bases left unmatched: 17. From germline, CDR1 is KGHSH and CDR2 LQKENI. In DNA form, the CDR3 reads TGTGCCAGCTCACCACTCCAAGGATTTGACAGGGGCCCACGCTCCTACGAGCAGTACTTC. As protein: CASSPLQGFDRGPRSYEQYF.

The rearrangement joins TRBV6-1 to TRBJ1-2; D gene uncertain. The CDR3 extends over 12 amino acids. CDR1 and CDR2 (germline): MNHNS, SASEGT. V lost 3 bases, J lost 3 bases, and 5 bases lay in between. The CDR3: CASSDRYYGYTF. CDR3 DNA sequence: TGTGCCAGCAGTGACAGGTACTATGGCTACACCTTC.

This chain joins TRBV2 and TRBJ2-1; 8 nucleotides align to TRBD2. Per germline, CDR1 SNHLY and CDR2 FYNNEI. V was clipped by 8 bases and J by 0 bases; unmatched bases: 6. The CDR3 totals 15 residues. Here the CDR3 reads CASRREGDSYNEQFF. The CDR3, as DNA: TGTGCCAGCCGACGGGAGGGGGACTCCTACAATGAGCAGTTCTTC. The full variable domain, in which reference TRBV2 and TRBJ2-1 provide the parts outside the CDR3, is EPEVTQTPSHQVTQMGQEVILRCVPISNHLYFYWYRQILGQKVEFLVSFYNNEISEKSEIFDDQFSVERPDGSNFTLKIRSTKLEDSAMYFCASRREGDSYNEQFFGPGTRLTVL.

The J gene is TRBJ1-1, the V gene TRBV30; 9 bases are shared with TRBD1. Germline V lookup: CDR1 GTSNPN, CDR2 SVGIG (reference sequence). V shed 1 base, J shed 11 bases, and the junction held 8 bases outside the gene matches. The CDR3 is 13 amino acids. DNA for the CDR3: TGTGCCTGGAGTGCGACAGGGGGATATCGGGCTTTCTTT. Translated: CAWSATGGYRAFF.

The chain has TRBV7-2 and TRBJ1-6, with 7 bases that match TRBD1. J gave up 8 bases and V 5 bases, and 6 bases lay outside the gene matches. The CDR3 extends over 14 amino acids. From germline, CDR1 is SGHTA and CDR2 FQGNSA. The CDR3 region has the DNA TGTGCCAGCAGCCAGACAGGGATGGATTCACCCCTCCACTTT. Translation: CASSQTGMDSPLHF.